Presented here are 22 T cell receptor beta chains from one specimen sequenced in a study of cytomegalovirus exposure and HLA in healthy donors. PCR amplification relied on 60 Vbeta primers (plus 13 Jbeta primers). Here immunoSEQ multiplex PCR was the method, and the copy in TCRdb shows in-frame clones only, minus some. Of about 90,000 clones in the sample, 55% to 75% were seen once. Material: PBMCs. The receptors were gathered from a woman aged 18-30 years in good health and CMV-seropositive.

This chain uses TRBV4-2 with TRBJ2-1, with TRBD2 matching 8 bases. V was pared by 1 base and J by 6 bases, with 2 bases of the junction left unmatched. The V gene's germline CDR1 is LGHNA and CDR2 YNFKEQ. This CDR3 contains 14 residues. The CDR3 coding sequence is TGTGCCAGCAGCCAAGCCGGGAGGGCCAATGAGCAGTTCTTC. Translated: CASSQAGRANEQFF.

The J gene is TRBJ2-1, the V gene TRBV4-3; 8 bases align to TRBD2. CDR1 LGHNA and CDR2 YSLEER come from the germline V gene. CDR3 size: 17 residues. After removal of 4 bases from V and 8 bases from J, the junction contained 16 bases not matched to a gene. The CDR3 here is CASSPKGGAGAGDEQFF. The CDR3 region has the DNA TGCGCCAGCAGCCCCAAGGGGGGAGCGGGGGCTGGGGATGAGCAGTTCTTC.

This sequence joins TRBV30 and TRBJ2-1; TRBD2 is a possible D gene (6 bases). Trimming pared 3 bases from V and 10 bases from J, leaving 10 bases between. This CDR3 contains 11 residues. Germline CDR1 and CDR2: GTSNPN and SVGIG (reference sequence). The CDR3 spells CAWSAGLEQFF. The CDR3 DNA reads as TGTGCCTGGAGCGCGGGATTGGAGCAGTTCTTC.

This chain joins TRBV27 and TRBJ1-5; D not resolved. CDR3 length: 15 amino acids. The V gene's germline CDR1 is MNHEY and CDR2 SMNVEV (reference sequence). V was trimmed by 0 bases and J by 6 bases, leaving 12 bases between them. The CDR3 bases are TGTGCCAGCAGTTTATCGGAGGCAGCCGGTCAGCCCCAGCATTTT. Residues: CASSLSEAAGQPQHF.

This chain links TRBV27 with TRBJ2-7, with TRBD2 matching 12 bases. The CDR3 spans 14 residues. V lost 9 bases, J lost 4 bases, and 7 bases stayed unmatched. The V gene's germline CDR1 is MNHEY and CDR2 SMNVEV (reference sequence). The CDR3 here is CASRLAGVRYEQYF. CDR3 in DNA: TGTGCCAGTCGACTAGCGGGAGTTCGGTACGAGCAGTACTTC.

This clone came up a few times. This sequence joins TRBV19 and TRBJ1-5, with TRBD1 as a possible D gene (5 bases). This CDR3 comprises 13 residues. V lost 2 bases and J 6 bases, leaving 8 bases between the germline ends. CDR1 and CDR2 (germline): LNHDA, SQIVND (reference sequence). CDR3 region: CASSISGGQPQHF. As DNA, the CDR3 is TGTGCCAGTAGTATAAGCGGGGGTCAGCCCCAGCATTTT.

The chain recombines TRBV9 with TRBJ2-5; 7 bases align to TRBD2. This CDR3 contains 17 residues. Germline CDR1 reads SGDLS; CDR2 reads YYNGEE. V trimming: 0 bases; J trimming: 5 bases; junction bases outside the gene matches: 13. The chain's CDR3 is CASSVDLAGTMKETQYF. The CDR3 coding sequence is TGTGCCAGCAGCGTAGACCTAGCCGGGACTATGAAGGAGACCCAGTACTTC.

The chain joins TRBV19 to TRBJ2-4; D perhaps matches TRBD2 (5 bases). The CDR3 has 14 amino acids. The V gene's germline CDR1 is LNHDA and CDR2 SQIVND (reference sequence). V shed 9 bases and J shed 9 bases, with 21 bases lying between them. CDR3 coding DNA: TGTGCCAGCGCTGACTGGGCTAGCCGGGGCATTCAGTACTTC. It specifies CASADWASRGIQYF.

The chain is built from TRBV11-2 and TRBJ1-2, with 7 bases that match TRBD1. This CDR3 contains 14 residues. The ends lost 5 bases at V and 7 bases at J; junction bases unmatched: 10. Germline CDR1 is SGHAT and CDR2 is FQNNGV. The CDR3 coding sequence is TGTGCCAGCAGCCTAATAGACAGGGCAGGTGGCTACACCTTC. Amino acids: CASSLIDRAGGYTF.

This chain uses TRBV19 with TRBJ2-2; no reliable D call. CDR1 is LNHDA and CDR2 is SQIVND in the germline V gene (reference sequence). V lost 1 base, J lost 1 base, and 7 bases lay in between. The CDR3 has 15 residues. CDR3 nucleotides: TGTGCCAGTAGTATAGCCCCCGTGAACACCGGGGAGCTGTTTTTT. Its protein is CASSIAPVNTGELFF.

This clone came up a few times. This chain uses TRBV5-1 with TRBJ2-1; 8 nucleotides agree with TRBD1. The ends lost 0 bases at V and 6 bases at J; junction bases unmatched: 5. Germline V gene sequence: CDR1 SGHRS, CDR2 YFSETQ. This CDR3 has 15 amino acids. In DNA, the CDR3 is TGCGCCAGCAGCTTGGCCGGGACAGGTGGCAATGAGCAGTTCTTC. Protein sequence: CASSLAGTGGNEQFF.

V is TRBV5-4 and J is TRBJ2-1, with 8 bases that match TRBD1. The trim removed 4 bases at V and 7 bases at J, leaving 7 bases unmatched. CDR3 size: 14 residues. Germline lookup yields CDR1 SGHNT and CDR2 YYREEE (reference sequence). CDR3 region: CASSPDRARNEQFF. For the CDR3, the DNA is TGTGCCAGCAGCCCGGACAGGGCCAGAAATGAGCAGTTCTTC.

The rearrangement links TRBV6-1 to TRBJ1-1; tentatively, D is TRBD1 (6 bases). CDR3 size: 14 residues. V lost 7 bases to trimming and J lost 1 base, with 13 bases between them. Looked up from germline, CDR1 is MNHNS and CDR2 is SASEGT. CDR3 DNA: TGTGCCAGCACGACGGGACATCCGAACACTGAAGCTTTCTTT. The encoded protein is CASTTGHPNTEAFF.

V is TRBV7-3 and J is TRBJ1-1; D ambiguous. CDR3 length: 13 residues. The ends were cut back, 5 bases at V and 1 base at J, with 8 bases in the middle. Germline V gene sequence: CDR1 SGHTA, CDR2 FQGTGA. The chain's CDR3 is CASSAQSNTEAFF. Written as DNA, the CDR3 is TGTGCCAGCAGCGCACAGTCGAACACTGAAGCTTTCTTT. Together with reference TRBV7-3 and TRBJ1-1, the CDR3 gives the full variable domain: GAGVSQTPSNKVTEKGKYVELRCDPISGHTALYWYRQSLGQGPEFLIYFQGTGAADDSGLPNDRFFAVRPEGSVSTLKIQRTERGDSAVYLCASSAQSNTEAFFGQGTRLTVV.

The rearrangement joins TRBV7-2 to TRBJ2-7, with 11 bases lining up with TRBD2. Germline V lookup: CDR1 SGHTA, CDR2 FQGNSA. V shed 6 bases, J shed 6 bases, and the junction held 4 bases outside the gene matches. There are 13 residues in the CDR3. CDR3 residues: CASRIAGGREQYF. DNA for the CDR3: TGTGCCAGCAGAATAGCGGGAGGGCGCGAGCAGTACTTC.

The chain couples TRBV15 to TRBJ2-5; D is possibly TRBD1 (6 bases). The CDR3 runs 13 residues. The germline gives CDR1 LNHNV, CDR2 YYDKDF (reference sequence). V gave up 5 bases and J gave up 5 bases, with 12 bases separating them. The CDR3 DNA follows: TGTGCCACCAGCCCACAGGGCGAGGAGACCCAGTACTTC. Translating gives CATSPQGEETQYF.

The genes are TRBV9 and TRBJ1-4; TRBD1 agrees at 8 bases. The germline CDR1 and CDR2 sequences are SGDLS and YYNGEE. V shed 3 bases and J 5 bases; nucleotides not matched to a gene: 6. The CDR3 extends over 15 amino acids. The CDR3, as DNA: TGTGCCAGCAGCGAGAAGGACAGGGCCAATGAAAAACTGTTTTTT. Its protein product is CASSEKDRANEKLFF.

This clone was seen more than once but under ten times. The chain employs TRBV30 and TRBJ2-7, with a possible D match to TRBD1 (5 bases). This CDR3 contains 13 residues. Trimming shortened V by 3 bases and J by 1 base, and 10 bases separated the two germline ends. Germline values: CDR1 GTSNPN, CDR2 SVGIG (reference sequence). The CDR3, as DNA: TGTGCCTGGAGCGACAGTTTTTCCTACGAGCAGTACTTC. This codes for CAWSDSFSYEQYF.

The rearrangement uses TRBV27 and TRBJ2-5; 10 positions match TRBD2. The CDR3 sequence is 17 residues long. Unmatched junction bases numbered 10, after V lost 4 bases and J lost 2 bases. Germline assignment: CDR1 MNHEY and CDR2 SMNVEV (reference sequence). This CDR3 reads CASSSNSGRYPQETQYF. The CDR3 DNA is TGTGCCAGCAGTTCCAATAGCGGGAGGTACCCTCAAGAGACCCAGTACTTC.

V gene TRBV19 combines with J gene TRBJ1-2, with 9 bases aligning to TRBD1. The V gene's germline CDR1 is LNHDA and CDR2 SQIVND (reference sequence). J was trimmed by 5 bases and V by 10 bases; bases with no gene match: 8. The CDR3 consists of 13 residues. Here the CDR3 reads CATTSDRGYGYTF. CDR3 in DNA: TGTGCCACGACCTCGGACAGGGGATATGGCTACACCTTC.

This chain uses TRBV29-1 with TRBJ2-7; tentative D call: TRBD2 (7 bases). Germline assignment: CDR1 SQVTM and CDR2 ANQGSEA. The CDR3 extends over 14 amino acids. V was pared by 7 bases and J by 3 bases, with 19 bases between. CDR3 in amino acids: CSAGGAGSFYEQYF. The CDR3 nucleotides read TGCAGCGCGGGGGGCGCAGGGTCCTTCTACGAGCAGTACTTC.

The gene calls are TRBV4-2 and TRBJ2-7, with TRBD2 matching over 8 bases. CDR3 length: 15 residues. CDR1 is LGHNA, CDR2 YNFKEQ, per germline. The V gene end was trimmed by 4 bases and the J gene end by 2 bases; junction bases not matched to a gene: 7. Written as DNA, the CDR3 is TGTGCCAGCAGCCGATCGACTAGCGCCGCCTACGAGCAGTACTTC. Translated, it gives CASSRSTSAAYEQYF.